This TCR beta chain came from a study of human T cells and chemical hapten exposure. Study overall: Mainly, slight library volume differences in the pool made TCR yields vary.

The V gene's germline CDR1 is SQVTM and CDR2 ANQGSEA. This CDR3 comprises 12 residues. Trimming pared 6 bases from V and 6 bases from J, leaving 14 bases between. Stated time point: healthy volunteer bleed at 2 weeks. RNA extraction used unfractionated whole blood as the source of total RNA. Study-level results: No change in TCRs above 1 in 1000 frequency was produced by DPC sensitization.

Individual cDNA molecules each carried unique molecular identifiers attached by the library. Original methodology: The number of TCRs in each sample had a median of 95,638 and spanned about 23,224 to 690,600. TCRdb re-derived calls from the RACE reads in MiXCR, one entry per CDR3 protein. It is TCRdb's table, rather than the study itself, that gives the V and J calls and clone size. Here the sample spans about 45,000 distinct CDR3 sequences, roughly 4.5% being singletons. There are many counts of this clonotype. Its antigen is as yet unknown. Sequenced sample: whole blood. This TCR was recovered from a human donor in good health. Some clones in this sample may be carry-over from other donors' samples. The J gene is TRBJ1-2, the V gene TRBV29-1, with a weak D call TRBD1 (5 bases). CDR3 nucleotides: TGCAGCGTCTGGCCAGAGGGACATGGCTACACCTTC. Protein: CSVWPEGHGYTF. The whole variable domain, remainder taken from reference TRBV29-1 and TRBJ1-2, is SAVISQKPSRDICQRGTSLTIQCQVDSQVTMMFWYRQQPGQSLTLIATANQGSEATYESGFVIDKFPISRPNLTFSTLTVSNMSPEDSSIYLCSVWPEGHGYTFGSGTRLTVV.